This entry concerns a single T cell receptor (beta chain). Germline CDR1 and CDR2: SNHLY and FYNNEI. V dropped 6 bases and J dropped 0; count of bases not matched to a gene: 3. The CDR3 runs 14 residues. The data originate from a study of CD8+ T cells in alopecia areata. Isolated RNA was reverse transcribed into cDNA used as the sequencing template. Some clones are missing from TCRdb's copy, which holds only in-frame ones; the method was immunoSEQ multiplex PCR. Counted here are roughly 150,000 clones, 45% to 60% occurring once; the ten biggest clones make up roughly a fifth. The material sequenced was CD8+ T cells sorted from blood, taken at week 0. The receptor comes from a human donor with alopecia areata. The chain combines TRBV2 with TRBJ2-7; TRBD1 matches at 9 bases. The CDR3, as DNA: TGTGCCAGCAGCGGACAGGGGAGCTCCTACGAGCAGTACTTC. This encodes CASSGQGSSYEQYF.